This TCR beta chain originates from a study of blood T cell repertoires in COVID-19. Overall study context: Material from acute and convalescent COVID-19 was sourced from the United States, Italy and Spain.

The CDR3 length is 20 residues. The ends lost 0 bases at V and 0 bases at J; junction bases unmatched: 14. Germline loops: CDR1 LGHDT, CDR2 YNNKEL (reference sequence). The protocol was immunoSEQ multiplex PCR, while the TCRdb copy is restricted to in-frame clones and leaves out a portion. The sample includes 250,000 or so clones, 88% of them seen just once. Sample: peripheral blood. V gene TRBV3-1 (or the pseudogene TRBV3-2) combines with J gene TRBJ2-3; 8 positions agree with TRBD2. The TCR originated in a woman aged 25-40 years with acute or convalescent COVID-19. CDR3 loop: CASSQDPWAGGATSTDTQYF. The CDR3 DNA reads TGTGCCAGCAGCCAAGATCCCTGGGCGGGAGGCGCCACTAGCACAGATACGCAGTATTTT.